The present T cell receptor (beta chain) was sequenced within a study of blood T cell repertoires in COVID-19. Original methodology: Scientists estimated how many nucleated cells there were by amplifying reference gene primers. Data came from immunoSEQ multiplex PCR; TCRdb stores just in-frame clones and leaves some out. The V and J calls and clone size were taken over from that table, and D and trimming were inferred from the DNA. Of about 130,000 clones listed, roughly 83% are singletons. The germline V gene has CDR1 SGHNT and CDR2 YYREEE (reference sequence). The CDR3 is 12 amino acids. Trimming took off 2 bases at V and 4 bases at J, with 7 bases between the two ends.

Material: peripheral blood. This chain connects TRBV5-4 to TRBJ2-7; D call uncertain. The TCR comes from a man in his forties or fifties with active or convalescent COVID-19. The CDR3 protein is CASSFEFYEQYF. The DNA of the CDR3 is TGTGCCAGCAGCTTTGAGTTTTACGAGCAGTACTTC.